This T cell receptor beta chain is drawn from a study of vaccination effects on CD4 cells after COVID-19. Study findings and constraints: Clones from infection and from vaccination both contracted markedly late after vaccination. Few convalescent patients and no early post-infection timepoints were included in the study.

Of note for this clone: Its antigen is still unknown.

In germline, CDR1 is SNHLY, CDR2 FYNNEI. The CDR3 length is 14 residues. The V segment lost 7 bases and the J segment 5 bases; nucleotides outside the gene matches: 7. Antigen-specific CD4+ T cells were first expanded with viral peptide pools by the ViraFEST assay and only then sequenced. Upon completion of around ten days in culture, CD4+ T cells were isolated. On days 3 and 7, fresh IL-2 medium replaced half the medium. Assay used: immunoSEQ multiplex PCR; TCRdb lists only in-frame clones, some missing. This sample has some 79,000 clones, with approximately 74% found just once. The receptor was isolated from a human donor who received a COVID-19 vaccine. The V gene is TRBV2, the J gene TRBJ2-1, with 8 bases aligning to TRBD2. The sequences come from CD4+ T cells from PBMCs cultured with HCoV-229E spike peptides, collected before COVID-19 vaccination. In DNA form, the CDR3 reads TGTGCCAGCACCCAGCTGCGGGGGGACAATGAGCAGTTCTTC. Encoded protein: CASTQLRGDNEQFF.